What follows are 9 T cell receptor beta chains derived from one specimen sequenced in a study of blood T cells in healthy people across ages. A second PCR of 7 to 11 cycles used a sample-barcoded 5' primer and a J-beta primer mix. TCRdb itself ran the 5' RACE reads through MiXCR, one entry per CDR3 protein. This sample has fewer than 900,000 distinct CDR3 sequences; around 34% occur once, and the top ten carry 13%. The source material was blood. These receptors all come from a young man in good health.

This chain connects TRBV7-8 to TRBJ2-3; 9 bases line up with TRBD1. CDR1 SGHVS and CDR2 FQNEAQ come from the germline V gene. The CDR3 loop spans 18 amino acids. The V and J ends lost 1 base and 0 bases, in that order; junction bases with no gene match: 8. CDR3 in DNA: TGTGCCAGCAGCTTAGATGGTGGGACAGGGACTAGCACAGATACGCAGTATTTT. Protein: CASSLDGGTGTSTDTQYF.

This chain joins TRBV6-5 and TRBJ2-3, with a tentative D call TRBD2 (5 bases). The CDR3 is made up of 14 amino acids. Trimming left V 6 bases short and J 2 bases short, with 12 bases between. Germline CDR1 is MNHEY and CDR2 is SVGAGI. As DNA, the CDR3 is TGTGCCAGCAGGAGGGTGGGATACACAGATACGCAGTATTTT. Translation: CASRRVGYTDTQYF.

This clonotype was detected only a few times. The V call is TRBV18, the J call TRBJ2-1; the D is unclear. The CDR3 is 13 amino acids. Germline CDR1 KGHSH, CDR2 LQKENI. V lost 4 bases, J lost 5 bases, and 9 bases lay in between. The CDR3 nucleotides read TGTGCCAGCTCACTCCGGACCAACAATGAGCAGTTCTTC. It yields the protein CASSLRTNNEQFF.

In this sample, this clonotype turned up many times. The rearrangement joins TRBV27 to TRBJ2-5; 7 positions agree with TRBD2. The V gene's germline CDR1 is MNHEY and CDR2 SMNVEV (reference sequence). The CDR3 contains 14 residues. The V gene end was trimmed by 5 bases and the J gene end by 3 bases; junction bases not matched to a gene: 6. The CDR3, as DNA: TGTGCCAGCAGTCCACGGACTAGAGAAGAGACCCAGTACTTC. Its protein is CASSPRTREETQYF.

The chain joins TRBV9 to TRBJ2-5; 9 positions agree with TRBD1. Germline V lookup: CDR1 SGDLS, CDR2 YYNGEE. With 4 bases clipped from V and 11 bases from J, the junction kept 18 bases outside the gene matches. This CDR3 spans 16 amino acids. The CDR3, as DNA: TGTGCCAGCAGCCCCGATCTTGCGGACAGGGGTTATGAGCAGTACTTC. Translated, it gives CASSPDLADRGYEQYF.

The CDR3 here is CSAGGVSYNEQYF. DNA of the CDR3: TGCAGCGCCGGGGGGGTTTCCTACAATGAGCAGTACTTC. This chain uses TRBV29-1 with TRBJ2-1; 8 bases are a match to TRBD2. The end of the DNA fits TRBJ2-7 better, so the J call may be wrong. This CDR3 spans 13 amino acids. Germline CDR1 SQVTM, CDR2 ANQGSEA.

The CDR3 region has the DNA TGTGCCATCACGCCGACAGGGGATGGCTACACCTTC. It encodes CAITPTGDGYTF. V gene TRBV10-3 combines with J gene TRBJ1-2, with 8 bases lining up with TRBD1. The germline V gene encodes CDR1 ENHRY and CDR2 SYGVKD. V shed 7 bases, J shed 6 bases, and the junction held 4 bases outside the gene matches. The CDR3 runs 12 residues.

About this clonotype: Since a much larger clone is just one base distant, this may be a read error. The V and J genes are TRBV9 and TRBJ2-1; TRBD2 matches 10 bases. The germline gives CDR1 SGDLS, CDR2 YYNGEE. V lost 0 bases, J lost 5 bases, and 8 bases stayed unmatched. The CDR3 has 17 residues. CDR3 DNA sequence: TGTGCCAGCAGCGTAGAATTAGCGGGGGGTTCCCACAATGAGCAGTTCTTC. It specifies CASSVELAGGSHNEQFF.

This clonotype was seen many times. The V and J genes are TRBV12-3 or TRBV12-4 and TRBJ2-3, with D tentatively TRBD2 (7 bases). V lost 2 bases to trimming and J lost 5 bases, with 11 bases between them. The CDR3 runs to 14 residues. The DNA of the CDR3 is TGTGCCAGCAGTTTACTGAGGGGGGGAGATACGCAGTATTTT. Its protein is CASSLLRGGDTQYF.